This entry features one T cell receptor (beta chain) sequence. The antigen is undetermined. Germline assignment: CDR1 LNHDA and CDR2 SQIVND (reference sequence). The CDR3 runs to 15 residues. V shed 4 bases, J shed 5 bases, and the junction held 8 bases outside the gene matches. The treatment denotes: 10-day PBMC culture with coronavirus spike peptide pools or control peptides (ViraFEST assay). With peptide pools, ViraFEST first expanded antigen-specific T cells and afterwards sequenced their TCRs. Cultured CD4+ T cells had their DNA profiled by the Oncomine TCR Beta short-read assay. Extraction of genomic DNA was performed on cultured CD4+ T cells. TCRdb reprocessed the PCR reads with MiXCR, giving one entry per CDR3 protein. The sample carries almost 15,000 distinct CDR3 sequences, about four fifths recorded once. This record comes from a study of vaccination and CD4 T cells after COVID-19. Across the whole study: The convalescent group had six males, four females, seven Caucasians, two Asians, one multiracial. The authors used overlapping spike peptides from SARS-CoV-2, HCoV-NL63, HCoV-OC43 and HCoV-229E to stimulate cells.

The specimen was CD4+ T cells from blood, cultured in vitro. The clonotype originates from a human donor who had recovered from COVID-19. This chain uses TRBV19 with TRBJ2-7; TRBD2 aligns across 10 bases. The CDR3 DNA is TGTGCCAGTAGTACCCAAGCGGGAGGGAGGCACGAGCAGTACTTC. This codes for CASSTQAGGRHEQYF.